The sequence of this TCR beta chain was determined in a study of cytomegalovirus exposure and HLA in healthy donors. Across the study: Approximately 83 million unique TCRs from HLA-typed donors were held in an early data release.

The CDR3 spans 16 residues. CDR1 is KGHSH, CDR2 LQKENI, per germline. V lost 2 bases, J lost 6 bases, and 16 bases lay in between. Use of 60 Vbeta and 13 Jbeta primers characterized the PCR. Only in-frame clones appear in the TCRdb table, and some are missing; sequencing was by immunoSEQ multiplex PCR. The sample consists of over 200,000 clones, 70% to 85% of them appearing once. Sequencing was performed on PBMCs. This receptor was taken from a woman between 35 and 50 years old in good health and CMV-seronegative. J is TRBJ1-4 and V is TRBV18; TRBD1 might be the D (6 bases). The CDR3 DNA sequence: TGTGCCAGCTCACCAGCGGGGGGGCGCAGGGATGAAAAACTGTTTTTT. This codes for CASSPAGGRRDEKLFF.